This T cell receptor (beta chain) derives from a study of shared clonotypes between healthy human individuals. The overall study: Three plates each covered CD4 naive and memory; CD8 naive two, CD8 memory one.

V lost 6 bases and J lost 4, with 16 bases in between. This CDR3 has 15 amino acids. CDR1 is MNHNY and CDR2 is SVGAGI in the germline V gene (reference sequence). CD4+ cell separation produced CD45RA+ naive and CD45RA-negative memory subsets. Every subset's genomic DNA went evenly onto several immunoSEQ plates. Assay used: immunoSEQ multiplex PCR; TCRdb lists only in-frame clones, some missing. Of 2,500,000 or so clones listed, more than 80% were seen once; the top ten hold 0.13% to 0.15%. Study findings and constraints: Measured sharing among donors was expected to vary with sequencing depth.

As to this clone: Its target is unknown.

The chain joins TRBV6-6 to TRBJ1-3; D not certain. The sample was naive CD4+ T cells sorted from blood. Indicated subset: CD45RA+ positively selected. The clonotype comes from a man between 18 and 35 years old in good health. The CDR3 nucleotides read TGTGCCAGCAGCCCCACGGGAGCCCCCGGAAACACCATATATTTT. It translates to CASSPTGAPGNTIYF.